This record concerns one TCR beta chain sequence. The antigen this receptor binds is unknown. Base quality data are lacking; no much larger clone is found one base away. The immunoSEQ Assay, a bias-controlled multiplex PCR, was used to amplify TCRbeta CDR3 regions from genomic DNA. Concerning the study's data processing: The number of nucleated cells in each sample was estimated by amplification of reference gene primers within the assay. To quantify the absolute abundance of each unique TCRbeta CDR3 rearrangement, sequence reads were collapsed and filtered. For each sample, productive Simpson clonality was calculated as the square root of Simpson's diversity index across productive rearrangements. The table comes from immuneACCESS by way of TCRdb, which keeps in-frame sequences with V and J called. Part of the clones is missing from these tables; in studies checked, under half for an unresolved V gene and the rest for unknown reasons. V, J and clone size are those of that table, while D and trimming were read from the DNA. In this sample the table shows 190,000 or so clones, around 80% of which occur a single time. The ten largest clones take up 2.5% to 3.5% of the sample.

The CDR3 sequence holds 12 residues, the cysteine and phenylalanine included. Left in the record is the CDR3 DNA by itself, 36 bases read in frame from the first base. Here V drops 6 bases and J drops 7 bases, and the junction holds 3 bases not matched to any gene. Via the germline V gene, CDR1 is SNHLY and CDR2 FYNNEI. This sample was taken from a study of blood T cell repertoires in COVID-19 (dated by TCRdb to the early 2020s). Study-level background: Samples from collaborators originated in the United States, Italy and Spain and spanned both the acute and convalescent phases of COVID-19. The material from the prospective study consisted of cDNA or gDNA derived from T cells, B-cell-depleted T cells, or PBMCs. Samples were obtained from the ongoing ImmuneRACE study (first 160 participants) and from about 1,300 subjects provided by 6 global collaborators. HLA class I and class II types, where available, came from metadata supplied by the sample provider rather than from assay-based typing. A de-identified subject ID, COVID-19 status, age in years and sex were almost always included in the sample metadata. A freely available public database, intended as a resource for researchers studying the immune response to SARS-CoV-2, is where the repertoires were released. The dataset comprised deeply sampled blood TCRbeta repertoires from subjects exposed to, actively infected with, or recovered from COVID-19.

Collaborating institutions collected whole blood in K2EDTA tubes following their own protocols. Collaborator samples were shipped for TCRbeta analysis as frozen whole blood, isolated PBMCs, or DNA extracted from either sample type. Overall study outcomes, separate from this receptor: The quantity of clinical and demographic metadata differed by source and by participant and was supplied without curation.

The receptor's source is a woman older than 75 with active or convalescent COVID-19. Here the chain combines TRBV2 and TRBJ2-4, with 7 junctional bases fitting TRBD1. Sequenced: peripheral blood. The CDR3 protein sequence reads: CASREQGNIQYF. In nucleotides, the sequence is TGTGCCAGCAGGGAACAGGGGAACATTCAGTACTTC.